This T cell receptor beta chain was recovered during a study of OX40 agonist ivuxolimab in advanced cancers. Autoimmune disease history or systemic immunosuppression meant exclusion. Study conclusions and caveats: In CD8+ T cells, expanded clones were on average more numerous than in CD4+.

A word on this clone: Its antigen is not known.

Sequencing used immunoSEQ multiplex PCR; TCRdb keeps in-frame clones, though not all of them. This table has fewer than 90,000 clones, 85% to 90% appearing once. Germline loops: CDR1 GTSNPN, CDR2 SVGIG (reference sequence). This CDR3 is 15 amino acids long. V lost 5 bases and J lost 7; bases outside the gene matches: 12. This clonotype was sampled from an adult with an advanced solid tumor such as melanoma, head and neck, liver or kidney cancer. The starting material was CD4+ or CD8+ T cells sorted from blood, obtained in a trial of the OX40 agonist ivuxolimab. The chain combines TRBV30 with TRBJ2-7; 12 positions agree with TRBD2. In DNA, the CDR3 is TGTGCCTGGTTTACCGGGACTAGCGGGCCCCGGGAGCAGTACTTC. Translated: CAWFTGTSGPREQYF.